Listed below are T cell receptor beta chains from one sample, sequenced in a study of shared clonotypes between healthy human individuals. The data were produced by immunoSEQ multiplex PCR, yet TCRdb's version contains in-frame clones alone and is incomplete. The sample has roughly 2.5 million clones, approximately 90% seen once. What was sequenced was naive CD4+ T cells sorted from blood. These receptors were obtained from a young man in good health. CDR3s include the opening cysteine and the closing phenylalanine or tryptophan. A D gene is named only where the DNA matches it firmly. Rows may omit the clone size; those that give it use once, few, many or a size class.

V gene: TRBV6-5; clone size: .; D gene: .; J gene: TRBJ1-4; CDR3 DNA: TGTGCCAGCAGTTACCATGAGGGTGCAACTAATGAAAAACTGTTTTTT; CDR3 protein: CASSYHEGATNEKLFF
V gene: TRBV6-1; clone size: .; D gene: TRBD1; J gene: TRBJ2-1; CDR3 DNA: TGTGCCAGCAGCGATATTACAGGGGCCAATGAGCAGTTCTTC; CDR3 protein: CASSDITGANEQFF
V gene: TRBV28; clone size: .; D gene: .; J gene: TRBJ2-3; CDR3 DNA: TGTGCCAGCAGTTCCGGCCATACACTCGGCACAGATACGCAGTATTTT; CDR3 protein: CASSSGHTLGTDTQYF
V gene: TRBV6-5; clone size: .; D gene: .; J gene: TRBJ2-3; CDR3 DNA: TGTGCCAGCAGTTACCGCGGGACCGCCACAGATACGCAGTATTTT; CDR3 protein: CASSYRGTATDTQYF
V gene: TRBV19; clone size: .; D gene: .; J gene: TRBJ1-5; CDR3 DNA: TGTGCCAGTATTCCCCAGTTCGGGATTTTCAATCAGCCCCAGCATTTT; CDR3 protein: CASIPQFGIFNQPQHF
V gene: TRBV2; clone size: .; D gene: .; J gene: TRBJ1-5; CDR3 DNA: TGTGCCAGCCGATCCCCCGCCGGGGTCAATCAGCCCCAGCATTTT; CDR3 protein: CASRSPAGVNQPQHF
V gene: TRBV7-8; clone size: .; D gene: .; J gene: TRBJ2-2; CDR3 DNA: TGTGCCAGCAGTGTCTCGGGACAACACACCGGGGAGCTGTTTTTT; CDR3 protein: CASSVSGQHTGELFF
V gene: TRBV6-6; clone size: .; D gene: TRBD1; J gene: TRBJ1-2; CDR3 DNA: TGTGCCAGCAGCCGACCCGCCCGGGACAGAGCGGGGACCTTC; CDR3 protein: CASSRPARDRAGTF
V gene: TRBV19; clone size: .; D gene: TRBD1; J gene: TRBJ1-2; CDR3 DNA: TGTGCCAGTAGTATCCCCGGACAGGGCAGAAACACCTTC; CDR3 protein: CASSIPGQGRNTF
V gene: TRBV18; clone size: .; D gene: TRBD1; J gene: TRBJ2-7; CDR3 DNA: TGTGCCAGCTCCCCCGTGGACAGGGAGCAGTACTTC; CDR3 protein: CASSPVDREQYF
V gene: TRBV12-5; clone size: .; D gene: .; J gene: TRBJ1-5; CDR3 DNA: TGTGCTAGTGGTTTGGGTAGTAGCAATCAGCCCCAGCATTTT; CDR3 protein: CASGLGSSNQPQHF
V gene: TRBV27; clone size: .; D gene: .; J gene: TRBJ2-3; CDR3 DNA: TGTGCCAGCAGACTGCCGGGACTGAATACGCAGTATTTT; CDR3 protein: CASRLPGLNTQYF
V gene: TRBV19; clone size: .; D gene: .; J gene: TRBJ2-1; CDR3 DNA: TGTGCCAGTAGAGAGCCTCGCCGAACCTCGAATGAGCAGTTCTTC; CDR3 protein: CASREPRRTSNEQFF
V gene: TRBV11-2; clone size: .; D gene: TRBD1; J gene: TRBJ1-2; CDR3 DNA: TGTGCCAGCAGCTTAGATTTGAGAGGGACACCGGGACAGGGGATCTATGGCTACACCTTC; CDR3 protein: CASSLDLRGTPGQGIYGYTF
V gene: TRBV5-6; clone size: .; D gene: .; J gene: TRBJ2-1; CDR3 DNA: TGTGCCAGCAGACCAGGACTCTTTTACAATGAGCAGTTCTTC; CDR3 protein: CASRPGLFYNEQFF
V gene: TRBV4-1; clone size: .; D gene: .; J gene: TRBJ1-6; CDR3 DNA: TGCGCCAGCAGCGAAAGAACACCAGGGAGCTCCTATAATTCACCCCTCCACTTT; CDR3 protein: CASSERTPGSSYNSPLHF
V gene: TRBV29-1; clone size: .; D gene: TRBD1; J gene: TRBJ2-3; CDR3 DNA: TGCAGCGTTGATGAGTACGGGACAGGAGATACGCAGTATTTT; CDR3 protein: CSVDEYGTGDTQYF
V gene: TRBV10-1; clone size: .; D gene: TRBD1; J gene: TRBJ1-2; CDR3 DNA: TGCGCCAGCTTTACAGGGGATGGGCATGGCTACACCTTC; CDR3 protein: CASFTGDGHGYTF
V gene: TRBV18; clone size: .; D gene: TRBD2; J gene: TRBJ2-5; CDR3 DNA: TGTGCCAGCTCACCACTCCCACTAGCGGGAACAAGCTACCAAGAGACCCAGTACTTC; CDR3 protein: CASSPLPLAGTSYQETQYF
V gene: TRBV7-2; clone size: .; D gene: .; J gene: TRBJ2-3; CDR3 DNA: TGTGCCAGCAGCTGGGCTGCGGGGCCCGCGGCCACAGATACGCAGTATTTT; CDR3 protein: CASSWAAGPAATDTQYF
V gene: TRBV2; clone size: .; D gene: .; J gene: TRBJ2-7; CDR3 DNA: TGTGCCAGCAGGGAACAAGCCTACGAGCAGTACTTC; CDR3 protein: CASREQAYEQYF
V gene: TRBV18; clone size: .; D gene: TRBD2; J gene: TRBJ2-7; CDR3 DNA: TGTGCCAGCTCACCACCGGCGGGAGGGCCGAGGGAGCAGTACTTC; CDR3 protein: CASSPPAGGPREQYF
V gene: TRBV10-3; clone size: .; D gene: TRBD1; J gene: TRBJ2-7; CDR3 DNA: TGTGCCATCAGTACCGGGACAGGGGCTCGCGAGCAGTACTTC; CDR3 protein: CAISTGTGAREQYF
V gene: TRBV7-9; clone size: .; D gene: .; J gene: TRBJ2-5; CDR3 DNA: TGTGCCAGCAGCTTAGAGGGCAGGGGTCAGACCCAGTACTTC; CDR3 protein: CASSLEGRGQTQYF
V gene: TRBV6-4; clone size: .; D gene: .; J gene: TRBJ2-1; CDR3 DNA: TGTGCCAGCAGTTCTAGCGCGAGCTCCTACAATGAGCAGTTCTTC; CDR3 protein: CASSSSASSYNEQFF
V gene: TRBV30; clone size: .; D gene: TRBD1; J gene: TRBJ2-5; CDR3 DNA: TGTGCCTGGGGACAGGGGTGGGAGACCCAGTACTTC; CDR3 protein: CAWGQGWETQYF
V gene: TRBV4-1; clone size: .; D gene: TRBD2; J gene: TRBJ2-7; CDR3 DNA: TGCGCCAGCAGCCAAGCCGGGACTAGCGGCTACGAGCAGTACTTC; CDR3 protein: CASSQAGTSGYEQYF
V gene: TRBV11-3; clone size: .; D gene: .; J gene: TRBJ2-1; CDR3 DNA: TGTGCCAGCAGCTTAGATTCGGGCCAGAACAATGAGCAGTTCTTC; CDR3 protein: CASSLDSGQNNEQFF
V gene: TRBV7-2; clone size: .; D gene: .; J gene: TRBJ1-2; CDR3 DNA: TGTGCCAGCAGTCGACAGATCGACTATGGCTACACCTTC; CDR3 protein: CASSRQIDYGYTF
V gene: TRBV7-8; clone size: .; D gene: .; J gene: TRBJ2-7; CDR3 DNA: TGTGCCAGCAGCTTAGTCCTGGACTCAACCTACGAGCAGTACTTC; CDR3 protein: CASSLVLDSTYEQYF
V gene: TRBV28; clone size: .; D gene: .; J gene: TRBJ1-2; CDR3 DNA: TGTGCCAGCAGTCCCACCTTGAGGGGTGGCTACACCTTC; CDR3 protein: CASSPTLRGGYTF
V gene: TRBV11-2; clone size: once; D gene: .; J gene: TRBJ1-3; CDR3 DNA: TGTGCCAGCAGCTTAGTCCTCGGCCTCGAGGTCTCTGGAAACACCATATATTTT; CDR3 protein: CASSLVLGLEVSGNTIYF
V gene: TRBV7-9; clone size: .; D gene: .; J gene: TRBJ2-5; CDR3 DNA: TGTGCCAGCAGCTTCGGGGCATCACAAGAGACCCAGTACTTC; CDR3 protein: CASSFGASQETQYF
V gene: TRBV4-3; clone size: once; D gene: .; J gene: TRBJ2-1; CDR3 DNA: TGCGCCAGCAGCCAAGACCCGACCGGAGGCTACAATGAGCAGTTCTTC; CDR3 protein: CASSQDPTGGYNEQFF
V gene: TRBV7-9; clone size: .; D gene: .; J gene: TRBJ2-7; CDR3 DNA: TGTGCCAGCAGCTTAGATGACCCCGAGCAGTACTTC; CDR3 protein: CASSLDDPEQYF
V gene: TRBV10-3; clone size: .; D gene: .; J gene: TRBJ2-3; CDR3 DNA: TGTGCCATCAGTGAATTGGGAGATACGCAGTATTTT; CDR3 protein: CAISELGDTQYF
V gene: TRBV4-2; clone size: .; D gene: TRBD2; J gene: TRBJ2-7; CDR3 DNA: TGTGCCAGCAGCCAAGGAATCGGAGCGGGGGGGTACTACGAGCAGTACTTC; CDR3 protein: CASSQGIGAGGYYEQYF
V gene: TRBV10-3; clone size: .; D gene: TRBD1; J gene: TRBJ2-2; CDR3 DNA: TGTGCCATCAGCGGACAGGTGGTCGGTTCCGGGGAGCTGTTTTTT; CDR3 protein: CAISGQVVGSGELFF
V gene: TRBV9; clone size: .; D gene: TRBD2; J gene: TRBJ2-7; CDR3 DNA: TGTGCCAGCAGCGTAGATGGCGGGGGCTCCTACGAGCAGTACTTC; CDR3 protein: CASSVDGGGSYEQYF
V gene: TRBV7-2; clone size: .; D gene: .; J gene: TRBJ2-7; CDR3 DNA: TGTGCCAGCAGCAAGAGCGGCAACTACGAGCAGTACTTC; CDR3 protein: CASSKSGNYEQYF
V gene: TRBV7-9; clone size: .; D gene: .; J gene: TRBJ1-5; CDR3 DNA: TGTGCCAGCAGCCTGACAGTTGACAGCGGCGTCAATCAGCCCCAGCATTTT; CDR3 protein: CASSLTVDSGVNQPQHF
V gene: TRBV7-7; clone size: few; D gene: .; J gene: TRBJ1-1; CDR3 DNA: TGTGCTAGCGGAGACATGACCGGTAGCACCATGAACACTGAAGCTTTCTTT; CDR3 protein: CASGDMTGSTMNTEAFF
V gene: TRBV11-2; clone size: .; D gene: TRBD1; J gene: TRBJ2-3; CDR3 DNA: TGTGCCAGCAGCTTAGAGGGGACAGGCTCAGATACGCAGTATTTT; CDR3 protein: CASSLEGTGSDTQYF
V gene: TRBV30; clone size: .; D gene: .; J gene: TRBJ2-2; CDR3 DNA: TGTGCCTGGAGTGTATCTTCGAACACCGGGGAGCTGTTTTTT; CDR3 protein: CAWSVSSNTGELFF
V gene: TRBV10-1; clone size: .; D gene: .; J gene: TRBJ2-1; CDR3 DNA: TGCGCCAGTAGCCAGGGGGGCAATGAGCAGTTCTTC; CDR3 protein: CASSQGGNEQFF
V gene: TRBV7-6; clone size: .; D gene: TRBD1; J gene: TRBJ2-1; CDR3 DNA: TGTGCCAGCAGCTTAGGCCAGGGGGCGAACGAGCAGTTCTTC; CDR3 protein: CASSLGQGANEQFF
V gene: TRBV5-6; clone size: .; D gene: .; J gene: TRBJ2-3; CDR3 DNA: TGTGCCAGCAGCTCCTCTAGCGTGGGTTTAGATACGCAGTATTTT; CDR3 protein: CASSSSSVGLDTQYF
V gene: TRBV6-1; clone size: .; D gene: .; J gene: TRBJ2-1; CDR3 DNA: TGTGCCAGCAGTGAAGGGTTACTAGTCTCCTACAATGAGCAGTTCTTC; CDR3 protein: CASSEGLLVSYNEQFF
V gene: TRBV25-1; clone size: .; D gene: .; J gene: TRBJ1-6; CDR3 DNA: TGTGCCAGCAGCGATACCGCCTGGGGCTCTTTGGCCCTCCACTTT; CDR3 protein: CASSDTAWGSLALHF
V gene: TRBV7-9; clone size: .; D gene: .; J gene: TRBJ2-2; CDR3 DNA: TGTGCCAGCAGCTTAGCGGGGTCCGGGGAGCTGTTTTTT; CDR3 protein: CASSLAGSGELFF
V gene: TRBV6-5; clone size: .; D gene: TRBD1; J gene: TRBJ2-7; CDR3 DNA: TGTGCCAGCAGTTCCGGGACAGGGAGCTACGAGCAGTACTTC; CDR3 protein: CASSSGTGSYEQYF
V gene: TRBV29-1; clone size: .; D gene: TRBD1; J gene: TRBJ2-3; CDR3 DNA: TGCAGCGTTGAACCCGGGACAGGCAGCGGAGATACGCAGTATTTT; CDR3 protein: CSVEPGTGSGDTQYF
V gene: TRBV14; clone size: .; D gene: .; J gene: TRBJ1-6; CDR3 DNA: TGTGCCAGCAGCATTGGGCAGGTTAAGAATTCACCCCTCCACTTT; CDR3 protein: CASSIGQVKNSPLHF
V gene: TRBV5-4; clone size: .; D gene: TRBD1; J gene: TRBJ2-7; CDR3 DNA: TGTGCCAGCAGCTCCTCAAAGTGGCTGCCGGGACAGGGCTACGAGCAGTACTTC; CDR3 protein: CASSSSKWLPGQGYEQYF
V gene: TRBV5-1; clone size: .; D gene: .; J gene: TRBJ1-1; CDR3 DNA: TGCGCCAGCAGCTTGAGCACGAACACTGAAGCTTTCTTT; CDR3 protein: CASSLSTNTEAFF